This T cell receptor (beta chain) is from a study of blood T cell repertoires in COVID-19. Study details: Acute-phase and convalescent COVID-19 samples originated in the United States, Italy and Spain. Nucleic acid was either cDNA or gDNA, and it came from T cells, B-cell-depleted T cells, or PBMCs.

The junction had 4 bases not matched to a gene; V was cut back by 4 bases and J by 6 bases. The CDR3 consists of 13 residues. From germline, CDR1 is MRHNA and CDR2 SNTAGT. Assay: immunoSEQ multiplex PCR; the TCRdb copy retains only in-frame clones and omits some. This sample yields approximately 200,000 clones, of which around 87% are seen a single time; around 2.3% belongs to the top ten. The study recruited people aged about 18 to 90 years across about two dozen US areas. Recovered status in Cohort 3 required two negative PCRs, clearance, or symptom resolution. This rearrangement joins TRBV6-4 to TRBJ2-3; 7 bases are shared with TRBD2. The sample was PBMCs or T cells enriched from blood (not recorded which). This receptor was obtained from a woman in her thirties who had recovered from COVID-19. For the CDR3, the DNA is TGTGCCAGCAGTGTCGAACTAGCGGATACGCAGTATTTT. Its protein product is CASSVELADTQYF.